The present TCR beta chain was sequenced within a study of blood T cell repertoires in COVID-19. The CDR3 sequence is 17 residues long. Deletions cut 4 bases from V and 1 base from J, with 16 bases between. Germline CDR1 SGHDN, CDR2 FVKESK. Here immunoSEQ multiplex PCR was the method, and the copy in TCRdb shows in-frame clones only, minus some. The table has 110,000 to 150,000 clones, 80% to 85% seen once. The clonotype was recovered from a human donor in a cohort sampled during active COVID-19. The source material was peripheral blood. V and J are TRBV14 and TRBJ2-2; tentatively, D is TRBD2 (6 bases). CDR3 nucleotides: TGTGCCAGCAGCCCTCGGAGGGGATACGAGAACACCGGGGAGCTGTTTTTT. Amino acids: CASSPRRGYENTGELFF.